Below are 26 T cell receptor beta chains sequenced from a single sample in a study of blood T cell repertoires in COVID-19. Only in-frame clones appear in the TCRdb table, and some are missing; sequencing was by immunoSEQ multiplex PCR. This table holds fewer than 100,000 clones, 75% to 95% found once. The sequencing input was peripheral blood. The receptors come from a woman aged 80 or over with acute or convalescent COVID-19.

The rearrangement joins TRBV3-1 (or the pseudogene TRBV3-2) to TRBJ1-6; D not resolved. The CDR3 extends over 12 amino acids. The V gene's germline CDR1 is LGHDT and CDR2 YNNKEL (reference sequence). V was pared by 4 bases and J by 10 bases, with 8 bases between. CDR3: CASSPSGSPLHF. CDR3 nucleotides: TGTGCCAGCAGCCCTAGTGGATCACCCCTCCACTTT.

The chain employs TRBV5-1 and TRBJ2-7; perhaps TRBD1 as D (6 bases). CDR1 is SGHRS and CDR2 is YFSETQ in the germline V gene. The CDR3 has 15 residues. Trimming took 4 bases from V and 0 from J, leaving 14 bases between them. DNA of the CDR3: TGCGCCAGCAGCCGTCTACAGGGTACCTCCTACGAGCAGTACTTC. Encoded protein: CASSRLQGTSYEQYF.

The chain uses TRBV18 and TRBJ2-2; 7 bases fit TRBD1. The V gene end was trimmed by 6 bases and the J gene end by 5 bases; junction bases not matched to a gene: 3. CDR1 KGHSH and CDR2 LQKENI come from the germline V gene. The CDR3 extends over 13 amino acids. DNA for the CDR3: TGTGCCAGCTCTGGGACAGTTACCGGGGAGCTGTTTTTT. This translates into CASSGTVTGELFF.

The genes are TRBV7-2 and TRBJ2-7, with D perhaps matching TRBD1 (6 bases). The CDR3 consists of 14 residues. Trimming stripped 1 base from V and 2 bases from J, with 9 bases between. Germline CDR1 and CDR2: SGHTA and FQGNSA. CDR3 sequence: CASSLEEGAYEQYF. The CDR3 DNA follows: TGTGCCAGCAGCTTAGAAGAGGGGGCCTACGAGCAGTACTTC.

The CDR3 nucleotides are TGTGCCAGTACCAGAGGGGGGGTCTCTGAAGCTTTCTTT. It is translated as CASTRGGVSEAFF. This chain joins TRBV12-3 or TRBV12-4 and TRBJ1-1, with D perhaps matching TRBD1 (6 bases). The CDR3 contains 13 residues. Trimming removed 9 bases from V and 6 bases from J, with 17 bases in between.

V usage is TRBV4-2 and J usage is TRBJ2-7; 12 bases align to TRBD2. This CDR3 comprises 15 residues. Trimming at V came to 5 bases and at J to 4 bases, leaving 6 bases not matched to a gene. The germline V gene has CDR1 LGHNA and CDR2 YNFKEQ. CDR3 sequence reads: CASSALAGGRYEQYF. CDR3 nucleotides: TGTGCCAGCAGCGCACTAGCGGGGGGAAGGTACGAGCAGTACTTC.

The gene calls are TRBV30 and TRBJ1-6, with D perhaps TRBD1 (6 bases). CDR3 length: 12 residues. V lost 4 bases to trimming and J lost 9 bases, with 10 bases between them. Germline CDR1 and CDR2: GTSNPN and SVGIG (reference sequence). In DNA, the CDR3 is TGTGCCTGGAAACAGGGAAGTTCACCCCTCCACTTT. Protein sequence: CAWKQGSSPLHF.

The chain couples TRBV5-6 to TRBJ2-5; TRBD2 agrees at 12 bases. With V trimmed by 2 bases and J by 5 bases, 7 bases remained unmatched. Germline assignment: CDR1 SGHDT and CDR2 YYEEEE. The CDR3 loop spans 16 amino acids. The CDR3 loop is CASSLTSGGNAETQYF. For the CDR3, the DNA is TGTGCCAGCAGCTTAACTAGCGGGGGGAATGCGGAGACCCAGTACTTC.

The gene calls are TRBV19 and TRBJ2-3; the match to TRBD2 covers 10 bases. Looked up from germline, CDR1 is LNHDA and CDR2 is SQIVND (reference sequence). Trimming at V came to 3 bases and at J to 3 bases, leaving 12 bases not matched to a gene. The CDR3 has 18 amino acids. The CDR3 nucleotides read TGTGCCAGTAGTATCGGTACTAGCGGGGCGGTGGCTACAGATACGCAGTATTTT. Encoded protein: CASSIGTSGAVATDTQYF.

The chain recombines TRBV7-9 with TRBJ1-4; D is possibly TRBD1 (6 bases). CDR1 is SEHNR, CDR2 FQNEAQ, per germline (reference sequence). The CDR3 totals 14 residues. Deletions cut 6 bases from V and 4 bases from J, with 12 bases between. This chain's CDR3 is CASRTTGDNEKLFF. CDR3 coding DNA: TGTGCCAGCAGGACGACAGGAGATAATGAAAAACTGTTTTTT.

This rearrangement joins TRBV19 to TRBJ1-2; 8 bases map to TRBD1. Germline V gene sequence: CDR1 LNHDA, CDR2 SQIVND (reference sequence). The CDR3 runs 14 residues. Trimming removed 7 bases from V and 2 bases from J; junction bases left unmatched: 6. CDR3 region: CASIPGQGNYGYTF. CDR3 in DNA: TGTGCCAGTATCCCAGGACAGGGCAACTATGGCTACACCTTC.

The chain recombines TRBV2 with TRBJ2-2; possibly TRBD1 for D (5 bases). Trimming removed 3 bases from V and 0 bases from J, with 8 bases in between. There are 15 residues in the CDR3. CDR1 and CDR2 from the germline V gene are SNHLY and FYNNEI. CDR3 bases: TGTGCCAGCAGTGAGCAGGGTTCGAACACCGGGGAGCTGTTTTTT. The encoded protein is CASSEQGSNTGELFF.

CDR3 bases: TGTGCCAGCAGTTACCGGGGACAGGGGAGGTACGAGCAGTACTTC. Protein sequence: CASSYRGQGRYEQYF. The gene calls are TRBV6-2 or TRBV6-3 and TRBJ2-7, with 10 bases matching TRBD1. Trimming removed 2 bases from V and 4 bases from J; junction bases left unmatched: 5. This CDR3 comprises 15 residues. Looked up from germline, CDR1 is MNHEY and CDR2 is SVGEGT.

The J gene is TRBJ2-3, the V gene TRBV5-1, with D possibly TRBD1 on 6 matching bases. The V end lost 4 bases, the J end lost 2 bases, and 17 bases lay between the germline ends. The CDR3 contains 16 residues. In germline, CDR1 is SGHRS, CDR2 YFSETQ. The CDR3 nucleotides read TGCGCCAGCAGCCAGGGGAGCGGACGGCACACAGATACGCAGTATTTT. Its translation: CASSQGSGRHTDTQYF. The full variable domain, in which reference TRBV5-1 and TRBJ2-3 provide the parts outside the CDR3, is KAGVTQTPRYLIKTRGQQVTLSCSPISGHRSVSWYQQTPGQGLQFLFEYFSETQRNKGNFPGRFSGRQFSNSRSEMNVSTLELGDSALYLCASSQGSGRHTDTQYFGPGTRLTVL.

The rearrangement uses TRBV3-1 (or the pseudogene TRBV3-2) and TRBJ2-7; 8 bases fit TRBD2. The CDR3 has 17 residues. Germline V CDR1 and CDR2: LGHDT, YNNKEL (reference sequence). The junction had 11 bases not matched to a gene; V was cut back by 1 base and J by 3 bases. CDR3 in amino acids: CASSQGLRLARIYEQYF. The DNA for the CDR3 is TGTGCCAGCAGCCAAGGGCTCCGACTAGCGCGGATCTACGAGCAGTACTTC.

The CDR3 DNA is TGCGCCAGCAGCCCGCTCGGCGGATTCGGCTACACCTTC. It is translated as CASSPLGGFGYTF. V usage is TRBV4-1 and J usage is TRBJ1-2; no reliable D call. The length of the CDR3 is 13 residues. Trimming took 4 bases from V and 8 from J, leaving 14 bases between them. Germline assignment: CDR1 MGHRA and CDR2 YSYEKL.

The gene calls are TRBV18 and TRBJ1-1, with TRBD1 as a possible D gene (6 bases). Germline lookup yields CDR1 KGHSH and CDR2 LQKENI. V was shortened by 1 base and J by 1 base, with 7 bases between the two germline ends. The CDR3 has 14 residues. The CDR3 loop reads CASSPQQGNTEAFF. CDR3 coding DNA: TGTGCCAGCTCACCACAACAGGGGAACACTGAAGCTTTCTTT. Complete variable domain (other parts from reference TRBV18 and TRBJ1-1): NAGVMQNPRHLVRRRGQEARLRCSPMKGHSHVYWYRQLPEEGLKFMVYLQKENIIDESGMPKERFSAEFPKEGPSILRIQQVVRGDSAAYFCASSPQQGNTEAFFGQGTRLTVV.

J is TRBJ2-5 and V is TRBV2, with 9 positions matching TRBD2. V was clipped by 4 bases and J by 7 bases; unmatched bases: 7. In germline, CDR1 is SNHLY, CDR2 FYNNEI. The CDR3 consists of 14 residues. CDR3 sequence reads: CASSGLAGTRTQYF. Written as DNA, the CDR3 is TGTGCCAGCAGTGGTCTAGCGGGGACGAGGACCCAGTACTTC.

This clone was counted a single time. V and J are TRBV28 and TRBJ2-1, with a tentative D call TRBD2 (5 bases). Germline CDR1 MDHEN, CDR2 SYDVKM. The CDR3 spans 12 residues. V lost 5 bases and J lost 9, with 11 bases in between. CDR3 sequence reads: CASSGSVSEQFF. The CDR3 coding sequence is TGTGCCAGCAGTGGTAGCGTTTCTGAGCAGTTCTTC.

The gene calls are TRBV19 and TRBJ1-2, with 7 bases matching TRBD1. The CDR3 contains 15 residues. The V gene's germline CDR1 is LNHDA and CDR2 SQIVND (reference sequence). The V segment lost 5 bases and the J segment 5 bases; nucleotides outside the gene matches: 11. The CDR3 nucleotides are TGTGCCAGTAGTGGATCCCCCGGGACAGCTTATGGCTACACCTTC. Its protein product is CASSGSPGTAYGYTF. Full variable domain (remainder filled in from reference TRBV19 and TRBJ1-2): DGGITQSPKYLFRKEGQNVTLSCEQNLNHDAMYWYRQDPGQGLRLIYYSQIVNDFQKGDIAEGYSVSREKKESFPLTVTSAQKNPTAFYLCASSGSPGTAYGYTFGSGTRLTVV.

The gene calls are TRBV10-3 and TRBJ1-5; possible D gene TRBD1, 5 bases. The CDR3 covers 15 residues. Trimming stripped 0 bases from V and 4 bases from J, with 10 bases between. CDR1 and CDR2 (germline): ENHRY, SYGVKD. The CDR3 sequence: CAISESLAGNQPQHF. The CDR3 region has the DNA TGTGCCATCAGTGAGTCGTTGGCAGGGAATCAGCCCCAGCATTTT.

This clone has only one observation. CDR3 nucleotide sequence: TGCAGCGTGCAGGGGGCTTCGGGAACTGAAGCTTTCTTT. It specifies CSVQGASGTEAFF. V gene TRBV29-1 combines with J gene TRBJ1-1; TRBD1 matches at 8 bases. Germline V CDR1 and CDR2: SQVTM, ANQGSEA. CDR3 length: 13 residues. V was clipped by 6 bases and J by 5 bases; unmatched bases: 8.

V is TRBV28 and J is TRBJ1-1; tentative D call: TRBD1 (5 bases). The germline V and J ends were trimmed by 7 bases and 7 bases, with 16 bases remaining between them. The CDR3 has 13 residues. Germline loops: CDR1 MDHEN, CDR2 SYDVKM. The CDR3 sequence: CASTPGGTLEAFF. The CDR3 region has the DNA TGTGCCAGCACCCCTGGCGGGACCCTTGAAGCTTTCTTT.

The chain employs TRBV24-1 and TRBJ1-1; 8 nucleotides align to TRBD1. The CDR3 consists of 12 residues. Per germline, CDR1 KGHDR and CDR2 SFDVKD. Trimming removed 9 bases from V and 3 bases from J; junction bases left unmatched: 2. CDR3 amino acids: CATQDRDTEAFF. CDR3 sequence (DNA): TGTGCCACCCAGGACAGGGACACTGAAGCTTTCTTT.

The chain combines TRBV9 with TRBJ2-2; 7 nucleotides agree with TRBD2. Germline loops: CDR1 SGDLS, CDR2 YYNGEE. Trimming took 0 bases from V and 4 from J; bases not matched to a gene: 9. The CDR3 length is 17 residues. CDR3 residues: CASSVVSGLDRTGELFF. The CDR3 DNA follows: TGTGCCAGCAGCGTAGTATCAGGACTAGACCGCACCGGGGAGCTGTTTTTT. Variable domain in full (rest from reference TRBV9 and TRBJ2-2): DSGVTQTPKHLITATGQRVTLRCSPRSGDLSVYWYQQSLDQGLQFLIQYYNGEERAKGNILERFSAQQFPDLHSELNLSSLELGDSALYFCASSVVSGLDRTGELFFGEGSRLTVL.

The chain couples TRBV19 to TRBJ2-4; no clear D. The CDR3 consists of 13 residues. Germline CDR1 is LNHDA and CDR2 is SQIVND (reference sequence). The V gene lost 6 bases and the J gene lost 6 bases, with 12 bases spanning the gap. CDR3 region: CASRLVSGNIQYF. Written as DNA, the CDR3 is TGTGCCAGTAGGCTCGTCTCAGGAAACATTCAGTACTTC.